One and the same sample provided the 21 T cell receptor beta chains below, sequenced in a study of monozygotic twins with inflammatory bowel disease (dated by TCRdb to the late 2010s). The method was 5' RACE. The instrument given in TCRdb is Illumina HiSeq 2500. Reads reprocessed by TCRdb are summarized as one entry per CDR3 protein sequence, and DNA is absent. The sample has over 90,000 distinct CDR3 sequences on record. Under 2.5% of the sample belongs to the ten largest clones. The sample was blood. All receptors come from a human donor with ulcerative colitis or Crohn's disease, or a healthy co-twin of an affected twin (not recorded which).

The CDR3 sequence is CASSFAAKNTEAFF. This chain connects TRBV5-1 to TRBJ1-1. Germline V gene lookup returns CDR1 SGHRS and CDR2 YFSETQ. The CDR3 loop spans 14 amino acids.

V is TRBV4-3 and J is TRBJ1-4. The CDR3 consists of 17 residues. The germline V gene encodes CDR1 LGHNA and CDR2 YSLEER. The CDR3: CASSRGTKAQFNEKLFF.

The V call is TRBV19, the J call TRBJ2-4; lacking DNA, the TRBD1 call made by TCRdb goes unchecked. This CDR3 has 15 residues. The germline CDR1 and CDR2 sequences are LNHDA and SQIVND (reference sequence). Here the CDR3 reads CASSMIGGSANIQYF.

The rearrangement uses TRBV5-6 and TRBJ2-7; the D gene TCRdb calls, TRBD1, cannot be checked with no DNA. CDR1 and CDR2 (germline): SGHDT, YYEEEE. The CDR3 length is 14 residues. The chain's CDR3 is CASSFLTGGYEQYF.

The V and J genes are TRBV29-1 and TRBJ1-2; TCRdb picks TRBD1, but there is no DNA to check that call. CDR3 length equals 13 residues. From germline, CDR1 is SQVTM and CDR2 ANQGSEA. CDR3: CSVTGTETYGYTF.

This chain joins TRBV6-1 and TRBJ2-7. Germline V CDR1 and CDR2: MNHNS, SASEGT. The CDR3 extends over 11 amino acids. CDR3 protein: CASRNAYEQYF.

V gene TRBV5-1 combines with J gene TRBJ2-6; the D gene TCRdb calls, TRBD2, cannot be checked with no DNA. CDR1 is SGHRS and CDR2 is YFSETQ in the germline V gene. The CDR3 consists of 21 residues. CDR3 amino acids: CASSWPGLSGTDNSGANVLTF.

The CDR3 sequence: CASSQEGGTGGYEQYF. The V call is TRBV4-3, the J call TRBJ2-7; with no DNA, the TCRdb D assignment of TRBD1 cannot be verified. Germline CDR1 and CDR2: LGHNA and YSLEER. CDR3 length equals 16 residues.

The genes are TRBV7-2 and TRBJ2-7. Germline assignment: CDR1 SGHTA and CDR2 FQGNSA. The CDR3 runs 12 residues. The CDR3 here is CASNQDGYEQYF.

The CDR3: CATKSGLDEQYF. The chain combines TRBV27 with TRBJ2-7; TCRdb calls TRBD2, which cannot be checked without DNA. The CDR3 spans 12 residues. Germline V gives CDR1 MNHEY, CDR2 SMNVEV (reference sequence).

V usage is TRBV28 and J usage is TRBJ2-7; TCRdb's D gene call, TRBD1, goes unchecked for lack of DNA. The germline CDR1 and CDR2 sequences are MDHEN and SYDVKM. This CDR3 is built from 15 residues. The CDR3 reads CASTSGGAGPYEQYF.

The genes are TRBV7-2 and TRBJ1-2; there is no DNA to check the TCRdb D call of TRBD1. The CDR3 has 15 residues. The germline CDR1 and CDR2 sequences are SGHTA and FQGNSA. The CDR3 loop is CASSLVPEPGGGYTF.

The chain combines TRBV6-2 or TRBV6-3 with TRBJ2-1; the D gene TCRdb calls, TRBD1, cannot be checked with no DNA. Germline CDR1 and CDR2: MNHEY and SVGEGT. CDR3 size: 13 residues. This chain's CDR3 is CATRDRYYNEQFF.

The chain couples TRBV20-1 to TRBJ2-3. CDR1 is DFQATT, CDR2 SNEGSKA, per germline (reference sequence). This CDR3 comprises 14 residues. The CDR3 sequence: CSARRLANTDTQYF.

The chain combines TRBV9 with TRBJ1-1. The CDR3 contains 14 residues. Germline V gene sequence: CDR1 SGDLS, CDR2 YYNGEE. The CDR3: CASSAEIMNTEAFF.

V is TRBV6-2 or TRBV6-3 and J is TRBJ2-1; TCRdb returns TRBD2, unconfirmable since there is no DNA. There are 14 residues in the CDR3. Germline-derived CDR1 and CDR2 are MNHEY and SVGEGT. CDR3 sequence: CASTYGGVQNEQFF.

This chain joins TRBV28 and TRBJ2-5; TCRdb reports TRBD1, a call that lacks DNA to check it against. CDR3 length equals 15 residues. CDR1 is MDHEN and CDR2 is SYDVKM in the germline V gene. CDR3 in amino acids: CASSQDRGSKETQYF.

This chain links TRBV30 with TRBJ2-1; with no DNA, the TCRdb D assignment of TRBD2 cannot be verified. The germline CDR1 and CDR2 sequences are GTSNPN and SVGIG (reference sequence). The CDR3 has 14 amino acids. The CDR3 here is CAWSEGLQYNEQFF.

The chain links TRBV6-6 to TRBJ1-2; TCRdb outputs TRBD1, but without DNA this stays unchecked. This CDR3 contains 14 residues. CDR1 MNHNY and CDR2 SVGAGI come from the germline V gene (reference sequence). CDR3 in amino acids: CASSYEGRNYGYTF.

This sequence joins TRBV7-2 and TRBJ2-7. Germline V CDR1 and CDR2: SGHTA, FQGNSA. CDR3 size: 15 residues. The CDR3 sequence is CASSLVGNAYYEQYF.

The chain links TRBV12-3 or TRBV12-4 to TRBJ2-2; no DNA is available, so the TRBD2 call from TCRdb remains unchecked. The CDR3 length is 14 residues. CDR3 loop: CASSSGGSSGELFF.